The 9 T cell receptor beta chains below come from one sample, sequenced in a study of human T cells and chemical hapten exposure. The sample's time point: pre-sensitization, week 0. Indicated treatment: therapeutic diphenylcyclopropenone sensitization with weekly scalp DPC. TCRdb re-derived calls from the RACE reads in MiXCR, one entry per CDR3 protein. The profile covers around 180,000 distinct CDR3 sequences, with about 31% appearing a single time and just under 3% taken by the ten largest. Sequenced material: whole blood, taken in connection with sensitization to the hapten diphenylcyclopropenone (DPC). These receptors were collected from a woman aged 25 to 39 with alopecia areata. Some clones in this sample may be carry-over from other donors' samples.

The rearrangement links TRBV7-2 to TRBJ2-3; D not resolved. This CDR3 comprises 14 residues. The germline gives CDR1 SGHTA, CDR2 FQGNSA. Trimming removed 2 bases from V and 1 base from J, with 7 bases in between. The CDR3 reads CASSLNRGTDTQYF. CDR3 DNA sequence: TGTGCCAGCAGCTTAAACCGAGGCACAGATACGCAGTATTTT.

The rearrangement joins TRBV5-4 to TRBJ2-2, with D perhaps given as TRBD1 or TRBD2 (5 bases each). Trimming removed 4 bases from V and 8 bases from J, with 18 bases in between. Germline V gene sequence: CDR1 SGHNT, CDR2 YYREEE (reference sequence). The CDR3 consists of 15 residues. DNA for the CDR3: TGTGCCAGCAGCCCATCGGGGCCCACGGGGGGGGAGCTGTTTTTT. This translates into CASSPSGPTGGELFF.

This clonotype came up a few times. The V gene is TRBV29-1, the J gene TRBJ1-1; 8 bases are shared with TRBD1. Per the germline V gene, CDR1 is SQVTM and CDR2 is ANQGSEA. J was trimmed by 6 bases and V by 6 bases; bases with no gene match: 6. This CDR3 is 12 amino acids long. The CDR3 sequence: CSVRTGSPEAFF. In DNA form, the CDR3 reads TGCAGCGTCAGGACAGGGTCCCCTGAAGCTTTCTTT.

The chain carries TRBV28 and TRBJ1-6; D is unclear. CDR3 length: 14 amino acids. Per the germline V gene, CDR1 is MDHEN and CDR2 is SYDVKM. With 7 bases removed from V and 9 bases from J, the gap between germline ends came to 16 bases. The CDR3 region has the DNA TGTGCCAGCACGACCTCCCCCGGAGGTTCACCCCTCCACTTT. Translating gives CASTTSPGGSPLHF.

Regarding this clonotype: The germline gene is not matched at one end of the junction; a read error may be the cause. This chain uses TRBV4-3 with TRBJ2-1, with 8 bases lining up with TRBD2. The CDR3 spans 15 residues. Germline V gene lookup returns CDR1 LGHNA and CDR2 YSLEER. The CDR3 loop is CASSQDGTSYNEQFF. CDR3 sequence (DNA): TGTGCCAGCAGCCAAGACGGGACTAGCTACAATGAGCAGTTCTTC.

This clonotype has only one observation. The junction and the germline gene differ at one end; a read error may be behind it. J is TRBJ2-5 and V is TRBV20-1, with D perhaps TRBD2 (5 bases). Germline lookup yields CDR1 DFQATT and CDR2 SNEGSKA (reference sequence). The CDR3 loop spans 14 amino acids. CDR3 coding DNA: TGCAGTGCTGGAGTCAGCGGTAAGGGAGAGACCCGGTACTTC. Translating gives CSAGVSGKGETRYF.

This clonotype was detected many times. One end of the junction varies from germline; a read error may be responsible. The chain recombines TRBV9 with TRBJ1-2, with TRBD1 as a possible D gene (5 bases). This CDR3 has 11 amino acids. Germline CDR1 reads SGDLS; CDR2 reads YYNGEE. The CDR3 loop reads CASSVDGAPVF. CDR3 DNA sequence: TGTGCCAGCAGCGTAGATGGGGCCCCGGTGTTC.

This chain's CDR3 is CASSTTGGGEQYF. The CDR3 DNA is TGCGCCAGCAGCACGACTGGGGGGGGCGAGCAGTACTTC. The chain combines TRBV5-1 with TRBJ2-7, with 7 bases lining up with TRBD2. Germline values: CDR1 SGHRS, CDR2 YFSETQ. The CDR3 has 13 residues. V lost 4 bases, J lost 6 bases, and 7 bases stayed unmatched.

This chain uses TRBV4-1 with TRBJ2-5, with unresolved D. This CDR3 comprises 16 residues. CDR1 is MGHRA and CDR2 is YSYEKL in the germline V gene. The V gene lost 0 bases and the J gene lost 7 bases, with 18 bases spanning the gap. CDR3 sequence: CASSQESPSMSGTQYF. CDR3 sequence (DNA): TGCGCCAGCAGCCAAGAGAGCCCCTCGATGTCAGGGACCCAGTACTTC.